One sample yielded the 26 T cell receptor beta chains listed below, sequenced in a study of blood T cell repertoires in COVID-19 (dated by TCRdb to the early 2020s). Receptors were amplified or captured by the immunoSEQ multiplex PCR assay. What TCRdb holds here is the immuneACCESS table cut down to in-frame rearrangements. Part of the clones is not present; checked against another copy, under half of the missing clones reflect an unresolved V gene, and the others are unexplained. Within this sample are about 330,000 clones, with more than 85% of them counted one time only. Of the sample, more than 0.9% is held by the ten largest clones. The sample consisted of PBMCs or T cells enriched from blood (not recorded which). Receptor source: a woman aged 30 to 39 who had recovered from COVID-19.

The J gene is TRBJ2-2, the V gene TRBV9, with 9 bases that match TRBD1. CDR1 is SGDLS and CDR2 is YYNGEE in the germline V gene. This CDR3 region has 16 residues. Trimming at V came to 4 bases and at J to 5 bases, leaving 9 bases not matched to a gene. The CDR3 nucleotides read TGTGCCAGCAGCAACCATCCGGGACAGGGAACCGGGGAGCTGTTTTTT. This gives the protein CASSNHPGQGTGELFF.

The V call is TRBV27, the J call TRBJ1-2; D is unclear. CDR3 length: 14 residues. CDR1 and CDR2 from the germline V gene are MNHEY and SMNVEV (reference sequence). V dropped 3 bases and J dropped 5 bases, with 13 bases sitting between them. The CDR3 here is CASSFSPTAYGYTF. The CDR3 DNA reads TGTGCCAGCAGTTTTAGTCCTACCGCATATGGCTACACCTTC.

This clone was observed once. Other DNA sequences in this sample translate to the same CDR3. The chain recombines TRBV11-2 with TRBJ1-3, with D hard to call. Germline CDR1 SGHAT, CDR2 FQNNGV. This CDR3 spans 14 amino acids. The V end was cut by 1 base, the J end by 0 bases, with 4 bases between. The CDR3 bases are TGTGCCAGCAGCTTAGGAGTCTCTGGAAACACCATATATTTT. It encodes CASSLGVSGNTIYF.

The chain has TRBV2 and TRBJ1-6; 7 nucleotides align to TRBD1. The CDR3 is 14 residues long. Germline CDR1 and CDR2: SNHLY and FYNNEI. V lost 5 bases to trimming and J lost 3 bases; unmatched junction nucleotides: 1. The chain's CDR3 is CASSPGGYNSPLHF. The CDR3, as DNA: TGTGCCAGCAGTCCAGGGGGCTATAATTCACCCCTCCACTTT. Full variable domain (missing parts from reference TRBV2 and TRBJ1-6): EPEVTQTPSHQVTQMGQEVILRCVPISNHLYFYWYRQILGQKVEFLVSFYNNEISEKSEIFDDQFSVERPDGSNFTLKIRSTKLEDSAMYFCASSPGGYNSPLHFGNGTRLTVT.

This clone has ten or more counts. The chain couples TRBV24-1 to TRBJ2-1; 11 bases agree with TRBD2. CDR3 length equals 17 residues. V shed 4 bases and J 1 base; nucleotides not matched to a gene: 5. The germline CDR1 and CDR2 sequences are KGHDR and SFDVKD. The CDR3 spells CATSDVSGGASYNEQFF. DNA for the CDR3: TGTGCCACCAGTGACGTTAGCGGGGGGGCTTCCTACAATGAGCAGTTCTTC.

CDR3 in amino acids: CASSIRRGGPGEQYF. The DNA of the CDR3 is TGTGCCAGTAGTATACGTCGGGGGGGGCCAGGGGAGCAGTACTTC. V gene TRBV19 combines with J gene TRBJ2-7; 8 nucleotides agree with TRBD2. CDR3 length: 15 residues. V gave up 2 bases and J gave up 7 bases; unmatched junction bases: 10. Germline loops: CDR1 LNHDA, CDR2 SQIVND (reference sequence).

This chain links TRBV3-1 (or the pseudogene TRBV3-2) with TRBJ1-1, with 7 positions matching TRBD1. J was trimmed by 1 base and V by 0 bases; bases with no gene match: 14. This CDR3 contains 19 residues. The germline V gene encodes CDR1 LGHDT and CDR2 YNNKEL (reference sequence). CDR3 DNA sequence: TGTGCCAGCAGCCAAGAAGGAAAGGGGGCAGGCCATAAGAACACTGAAGCTTTCTTT. Encoded protein: CASSQEGKGAGHKNTEAFF.

V gene TRBV2 combines with J gene TRBJ1-3; D is possibly TRBD1 (6 bases). Trimming removed 3 bases at V and 0 bases at J, with 12 bases between. Germline loops: CDR1 SNHLY, CDR2 FYNNEI. The CDR3 covers 16 residues. As DNA, the CDR3 is TGTGCCAGCAGTGACACAACAGGGATCTCTGGAAACACCATATATTTT. Translation: CASSDTTGISGNTIYF.

J is TRBJ2-3 and V is TRBV18, with 12 bases that match TRBD2. This CDR3 region has 17 residues. In germline, CDR1 is KGHSH, CDR2 LQKENI. V gave up 0 bases and J gave up 10 bases; unmatched junction bases: 11. CDR3 sequence reads: CASSPPSSGGELGAQYF. The CDR3 DNA reads as TGTGCCAGCTCACCACCGTCTAGCGGGGGGGAACTTGGGGCGCAGTATTTT. Full variable domain (outside the CDR3, taken from reference TRBV18 and TRBJ2-3): NAGVMQNPRHLVRRRGQEARLRCSPMKGHSHVYWYRQLPEEGLKFMVYLQKENIIDESGMPKERFSAEFPKEGPSILRIQQVVRGDSAAYFCASSPPSSGGELGAQYFGPGTRLTVL.

V is TRBV4-1 and J is TRBJ1-6, with D possibly being TRBD1 (6 bases). Deletions cut 2 bases from V and 8 bases from J, with 16 bases between. CDR3 size: 16 residues. CDR1 is MGHRA, CDR2 YSYEKL, per germline. For the CDR3, the DNA is TGCGCCAGCAGCCAAACACCGGGACAAGGGTATTCACCCCTCCACTTT. Translating gives CASSQTPGQGYSPLHF.

V gene TRBV11-2 combines with J gene TRBJ1-3, with 7 bases matching TRBD1. Trimming took 5 bases from V and 4 from J; bases not matched to a gene: 11. Germline CDR1 is SGHAT and CDR2 is FQNNGV. This CDR3 is built from 16 residues. This CDR3 reads CASSPGGLGSGNTIYF. The CDR3 coding sequence is TGTGCCAGCAGCCCAGGGGGGCTAGGTTCCGGAAACACCATATATTTT.

The chain couples TRBV11-3 to TRBJ2-2, with D maybe TRBD1 (6 bases). Deletions cut 1 base from V and 1 base from J, with 7 bases between. CDR1 and CDR2 from the germline V gene are SGHNT and YENEEA. The CDR3 contains 15 residues. CDR3 loop: CASSLVGQNTGELFF. The CDR3 DNA follows: TGTGCCAGCAGCTTAGTGGGACAGAACACCGGGGAGCTGTTTTTT.

This clone was picked up one time. The V gene is TRBV7-8, the J gene TRBJ2-1; 10 bases align to TRBD2. Germline CDR1 is SGHVS and CDR2 is FQNEAQ. CDR3 size: 16 residues. V was pared by 5 bases and J by 5 bases, with 9 bases of the junction left unmatched. Here the CDR3 reads CASSPPLAGEDNEQFF. For the CDR3, the DNA is TGTGCCAGCAGCCCTCCCCTAGCGGGGGAGGACAATGAGCAGTTCTTC.

This chain uses TRBV27 with TRBJ2-3; 7 bases map to TRBD2. CDR3 size: 15 residues. The germline V gene has CDR1 MNHEY and CDR2 SMNVEV (reference sequence). J lost 1 base, V lost 7 bases, and 8 bases had no gene match. The CDR3 reads CASTIGAGGTDTQYF. The CDR3 DNA follows: TGTGCCAGCACAATCGGCGCGGGGGGCACAGATACGCAGTATTTT.

The chain is built from TRBV4-1 and TRBJ1-1, with 8 bases fitting TRBD1. J gave up 0 bases and V 3 bases, and 9 bases lay outside the gene matches. CDR3 length equals 17 residues. CDR1 is MGHRA, CDR2 YSYEKL, per germline. The CDR3 loop is CASSQATPDRVNTEAFF. The CDR3 coding sequence is TGCGCCAGCAGCCAGGCTACCCCGGACAGGGTGAACACTGAAGCTTTCTTT.

V is TRBV12-5 and J is TRBJ2-5; a weak D match, TRBD2 (7 bases). CDR3 length equals 15 residues. Germline V CDR1 and CDR2: LGHNT, FRNRAP. Deletions cut 7 bases from V and 2 bases from J, with 17 bases between. CDR3 coding DNA: TGTGCTAGTGCCCCGTCGGGGGGCCCACAAGAGACCCAGTACTTC. Translating it yields CASAPSGGPQETQYF.

The chain recombines TRBV5-1 with TRBJ2-1; maybe TRBD2 (5 bases). Germline CDR1 is SGHRS and CDR2 is YFSETQ. V was shortened by 5 bases and J by 5 bases, with 14 bases between the two germline ends. The CDR3 contains 14 residues. The CDR3 DNA sequence: TGCGCCAGCAGTTGGGGAGATAACAACAATGAGCAGTTCTTC. Its protein product is CASSWGDNNNEQFF.

The V and J genes are TRBV7-9 and TRBJ1-6, with no clear D. V gave up 5 bases and J gave up 8 bases, with 10 bases separating them. The CDR3 is 13 amino acids. CDR1 is SEHNR, CDR2 FQNEAQ, per germline (reference sequence). The CDR3 sequence is CASSREADSPLHF. The CDR3 DNA reads as TGTGCCAGCAGCCGCGAGGCAGATTCACCCCTCCACTTT.

This chain links TRBV19 with TRBJ2-5; TRBD1 might be the D (7 bases). V was shortened by 2 bases and J by 5 bases, with 15 bases between the two germline ends. Looked up from germline, CDR1 is LNHDA and CDR2 is SQIVND (reference sequence). The CDR3 is 15 amino acids. The CDR3 bases are TGTGCCAGTAGTATATCCAGGGGGGTGAGCGAGACCCAGTACTTC. Translating gives CASSISRGVSETQYF.

This clone was detected only once. The V and J genes are TRBV13 and TRBJ2-7; D unresolved. Germline V gene sequence: CDR1 PRHDT, CDR2 FYEKMQ (reference sequence). CDR3 length equals 14 residues. The ends were cut back, 5 bases at V and 7 bases at J, with 18 bases in the middle. The CDR3: CASSPRSTRMEQYF. In nucleotides, the CDR3 is TGTGCCAGCAGCCCGCGGTCGACGAGGATGGAGCAGTACTTC.

V usage is TRBV28 and J usage is TRBJ2-5; 7 positions match TRBD2. Per the germline V gene, CDR1 is MDHEN and CDR2 is SYDVKM. V gave up 2 bases and J gave up 2 bases; unmatched junction bases: 8. CDR3 length: 16 amino acids. The CDR3 nucleotides read TGTGCCAGCAGTTTAGTCGAGGGAGGGGCTCAAGAGACCCAGTACTTC. As protein: CASSLVEGGAQETQYF.

This chain links TRBV6-1 with TRBJ1-5; D unclear. CDR1 MNHNS and CDR2 SASEGT come from the germline V gene. V was cut by 1 base and J by 7 bases, with 8 bases left in between. The CDR3 is made up of 13 amino acids. The CDR3 bases are TGTGCCAGCAGTGAAGTACCGGGGCAGCCCCAGCATTTT. Translation: CASSEVPGQPQHF.

The chain combines TRBV2 with TRBJ2-7; 11 bases are a match to TRBD2. The CDR3 runs to 15 residues. J gave up 1 base and V 5 bases, and 4 bases lay outside the gene matches. CDR1 is SNHLY and CDR2 is FYNNEI in the germline V gene. CDR3 sequence: CASSLAGGSSYEQYF. The CDR3 DNA reads TGTGCCAGCAGTCTAGCGGGGGGTAGTTCCTACGAGCAGTACTTC.

As DNA, the CDR3 is TGTGCCAGCAGAACCGGGACAGCGGGCTACACCTTC. As protein: CASRTGTAGYTF. This rearrangement joins TRBV5-6 to TRBJ1-2, with 7 bases that match TRBD1. The germline V gene has CDR1 SGHDT and CDR2 YYEEEE. This CDR3 contains 12 residues. V trimming: 5 bases; J trimming: 8 bases; junction bases outside the gene matches: 6. Full variable domain (rest looked up from reference TRBV5-6 and TRBJ1-2): DAGVTQSPTHLIKTRGQQVTLRCSPKSGHDTVSWYQQALGQGPQFIFQYYEEEERQRGNFPDRFSGHQFPNYSSELNVNALLLGDSALYLCASRTGTAGYTFGSGTRLTVV.

The chain recombines TRBV29-1 with TRBJ1-2; 8 bases map to TRBD1. This CDR3 spans 14 amino acids. The V and J ends lost 4 bases and 5 bases, in that order; junction bases with no gene match: 9. The germline V gene encodes CDR1 SQVTM and CDR2 ANQGSEA. The CDR3 nucleotides are TGCAGCGTTGGAACTCAGGGGGCCGGGTATGGCTACACCTTC. It translates to CSVGTQGAGYGYTF.

V gene TRBV2 combines with J gene TRBJ2-5; D unresolved. V dropped 0 bases and J dropped 2 bases, with 7 bases sitting between them. This CDR3 contains 14 residues. Germline V gene lookup returns CDR1 SNHLY and CDR2 FYNNEI. The CDR3 DNA reads TGTGCCAGCAGTGAAGCCTCAGGACAAGAGACCCAGTACTTC. This encodes CASSEASGQETQYF. Complete variable domain (other parts from reference TRBV2 and TRBJ2-5): EPEVTQTPSHQVTQMGQEVILRCVPISNHLYFYWYRQILGQKVEFLVSFYNNEISEKSEIFDDQFSVERPDGSNFTLKIRSTKLEDSAMYFCASSEASGQETQYFGPGTRLLVL.